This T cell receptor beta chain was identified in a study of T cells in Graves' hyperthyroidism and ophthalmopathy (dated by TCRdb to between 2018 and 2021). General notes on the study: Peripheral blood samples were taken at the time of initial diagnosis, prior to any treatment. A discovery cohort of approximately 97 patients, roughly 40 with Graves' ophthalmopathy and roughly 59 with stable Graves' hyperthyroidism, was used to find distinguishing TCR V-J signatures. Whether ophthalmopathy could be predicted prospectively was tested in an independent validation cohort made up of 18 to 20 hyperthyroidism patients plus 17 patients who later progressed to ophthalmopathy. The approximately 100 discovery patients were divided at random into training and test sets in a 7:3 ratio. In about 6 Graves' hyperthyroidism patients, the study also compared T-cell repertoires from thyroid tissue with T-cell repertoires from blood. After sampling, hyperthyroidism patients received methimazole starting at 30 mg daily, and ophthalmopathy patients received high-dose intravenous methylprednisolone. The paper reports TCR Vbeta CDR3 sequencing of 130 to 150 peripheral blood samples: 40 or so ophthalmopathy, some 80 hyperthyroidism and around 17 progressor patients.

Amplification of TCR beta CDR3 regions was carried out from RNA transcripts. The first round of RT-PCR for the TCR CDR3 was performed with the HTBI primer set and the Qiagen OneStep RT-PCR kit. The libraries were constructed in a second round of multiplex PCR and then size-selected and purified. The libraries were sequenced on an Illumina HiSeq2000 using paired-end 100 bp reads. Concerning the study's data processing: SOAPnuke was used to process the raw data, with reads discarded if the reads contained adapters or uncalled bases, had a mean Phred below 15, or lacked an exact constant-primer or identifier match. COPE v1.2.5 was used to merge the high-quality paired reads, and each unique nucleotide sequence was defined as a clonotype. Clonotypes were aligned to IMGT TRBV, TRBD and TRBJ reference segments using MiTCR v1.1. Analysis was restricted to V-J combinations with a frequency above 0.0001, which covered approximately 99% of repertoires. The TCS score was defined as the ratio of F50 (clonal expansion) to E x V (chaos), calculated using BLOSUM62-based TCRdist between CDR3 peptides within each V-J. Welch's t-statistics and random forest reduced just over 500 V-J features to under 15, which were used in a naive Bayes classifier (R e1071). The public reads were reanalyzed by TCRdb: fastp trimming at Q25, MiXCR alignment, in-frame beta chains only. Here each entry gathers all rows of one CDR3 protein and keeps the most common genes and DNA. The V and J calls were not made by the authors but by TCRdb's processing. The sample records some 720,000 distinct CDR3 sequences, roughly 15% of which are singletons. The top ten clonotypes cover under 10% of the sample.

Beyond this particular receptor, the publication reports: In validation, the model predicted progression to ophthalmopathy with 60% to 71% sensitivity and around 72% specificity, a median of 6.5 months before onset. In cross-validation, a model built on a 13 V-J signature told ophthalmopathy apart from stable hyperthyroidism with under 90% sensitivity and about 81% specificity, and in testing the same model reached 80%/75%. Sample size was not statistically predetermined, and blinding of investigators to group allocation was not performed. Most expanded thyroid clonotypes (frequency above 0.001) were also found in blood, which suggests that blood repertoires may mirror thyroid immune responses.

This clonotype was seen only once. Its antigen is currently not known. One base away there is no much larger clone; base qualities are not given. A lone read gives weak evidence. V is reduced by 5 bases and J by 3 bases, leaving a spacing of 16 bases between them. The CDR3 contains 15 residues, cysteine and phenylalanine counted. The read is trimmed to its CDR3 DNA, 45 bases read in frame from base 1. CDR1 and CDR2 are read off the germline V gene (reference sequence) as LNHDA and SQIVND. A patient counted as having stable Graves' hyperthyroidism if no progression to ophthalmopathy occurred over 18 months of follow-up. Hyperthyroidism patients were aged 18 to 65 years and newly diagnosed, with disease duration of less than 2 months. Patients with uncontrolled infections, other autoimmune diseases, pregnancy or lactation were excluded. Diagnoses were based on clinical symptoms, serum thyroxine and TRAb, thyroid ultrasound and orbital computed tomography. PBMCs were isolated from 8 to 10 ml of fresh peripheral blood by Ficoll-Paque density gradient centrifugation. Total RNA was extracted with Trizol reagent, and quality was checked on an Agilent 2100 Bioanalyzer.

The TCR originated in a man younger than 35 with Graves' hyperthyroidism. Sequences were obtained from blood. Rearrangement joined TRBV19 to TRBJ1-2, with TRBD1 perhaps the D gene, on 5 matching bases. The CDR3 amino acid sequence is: CASSPGPGGHYGYTF. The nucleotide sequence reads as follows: TGTGCCAGTAGTCCAGGGCCGGGAGGTCACTATGGCTACACCTTC.